This entry features one T cell receptor (beta chain) sequence. This record comes from a study of cytomegalovirus exposure and HLA in healthy donors. Losses at the gene ends were 8 bases for V and 1 base for J; bases not matched to a gene: 7. This CDR3 has 14 residues. Germline CDR1 and CDR2: MNHEY and SMNVEV (reference sequence). Measured with immunoSEQ multiplex PCR; TCRdb has only the in-frame clones, and not every one. Of fewer than 85,000 clones in the sample, roughly 92% were seen once. The sample taken for sequencing was PBMCs. This chain links TRBV27 with TRBJ2-7, with 8 bases fitting TRBD2. The sequence derives from a woman aged 18 to 35 in good health and CMV-seronegative. The CDR3 DNA reads as TGTGCCAGCCACCCCGGGACTAGATCCTACGAGCAGTACTTC. This codes for CASHPGTRSYEQYF.